The present T cell receptor beta chain was sequenced within a study of vaccination and CD4 T cells after COVID-19. The CDR3 covers 16 residues. Germline CDR1 reads DFQATT; CDR2 reads SNEGSKA (reference sequence). With 0 bases removed from V and 0 bases from J, the gap between germline ends came to 12 bases. Treatment reported: approximately 11-day PBMC culture with coronavirus spike peptide pools or control peptides (ViraFEST assay). The unexposed donor gave CD4+ T cells before the COVID-19 pandemic (2011-2018). An Oncomine TCR Beta short-read assay was used to sequence the DNA from cultured CD4+ T cells. MiXCR, applied by TCRdb to the PCR reads, yields one record per CDR3 protein. Here the sample spans approximately 7,300 distinct CDR3 sequences, about 41% being singletons. This clonotype appeared a few times. Its antigen is unknown.

This TCR was sampled from a human donor in good health. Sequencing used CD4+ T cells from blood, cultured in vitro. V is TRBV20-1 and J is TRBJ1-5; D is ambiguous. CDR3 in amino acids: CSARDVTVDSNQPQHF. The CDR3 bases are TGCAGTGCTAGAGATGTAACTGTTGATAGCAATCAGCCCCAGCATTTT.